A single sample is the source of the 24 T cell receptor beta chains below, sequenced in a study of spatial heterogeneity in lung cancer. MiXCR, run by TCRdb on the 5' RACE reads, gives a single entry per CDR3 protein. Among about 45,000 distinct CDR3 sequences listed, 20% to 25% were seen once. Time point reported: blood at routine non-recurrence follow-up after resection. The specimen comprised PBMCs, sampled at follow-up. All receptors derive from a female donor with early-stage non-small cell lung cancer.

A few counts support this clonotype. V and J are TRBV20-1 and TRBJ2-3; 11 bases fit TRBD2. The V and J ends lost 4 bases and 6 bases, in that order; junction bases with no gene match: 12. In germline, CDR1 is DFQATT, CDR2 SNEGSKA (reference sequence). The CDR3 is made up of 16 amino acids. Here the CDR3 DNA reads TGCAGTGCTACACGAATTAGCGGGGGGGCTTCGGATACGCAGTATTTT. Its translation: CSATRISGGASDTQYF.

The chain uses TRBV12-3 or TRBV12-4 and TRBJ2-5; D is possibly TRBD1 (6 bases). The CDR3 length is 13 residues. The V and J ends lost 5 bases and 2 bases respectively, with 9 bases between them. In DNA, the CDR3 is TGTGCCAGCAGTCCAGGGGAACAAGAGACCCAGTACTTC. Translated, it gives CASSPGEQETQYF.

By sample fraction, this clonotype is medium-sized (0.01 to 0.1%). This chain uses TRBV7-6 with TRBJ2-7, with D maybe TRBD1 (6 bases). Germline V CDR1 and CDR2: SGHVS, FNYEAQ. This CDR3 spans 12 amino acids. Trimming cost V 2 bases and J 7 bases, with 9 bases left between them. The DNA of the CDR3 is TGTGCCAGCAGCTTACTTACAGGGGAGCAGTACTTC. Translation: CASSLLTGEQYF. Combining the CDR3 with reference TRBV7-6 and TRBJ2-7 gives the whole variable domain GAGVSQSPRYKVTKRGQDVALRCDPISGHVSLYWYRQALGQGPEFLTYFNYEAQQDKSGLPNDRFSAERPEGSISTLTIQRTEQRDSAMYRCASSLLTGEQYFGPGTRLTVT.

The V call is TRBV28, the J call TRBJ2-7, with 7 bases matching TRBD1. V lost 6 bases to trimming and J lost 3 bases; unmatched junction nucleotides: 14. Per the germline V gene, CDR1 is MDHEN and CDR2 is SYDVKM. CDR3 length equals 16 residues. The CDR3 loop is CASRSLGQVLNYEQYF. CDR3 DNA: TGTGCCAGCAGGTCGCTAGGACAGGTTTTAAACTACGAGCAGTACTTC.

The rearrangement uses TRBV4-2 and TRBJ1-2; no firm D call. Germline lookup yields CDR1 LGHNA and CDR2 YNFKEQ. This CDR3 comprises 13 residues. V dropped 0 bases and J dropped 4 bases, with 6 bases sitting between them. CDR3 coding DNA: TGTGCCAGCAGCCAAGAAGTTAGCTATGGCTACACCTTC. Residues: CASSQEVSYGYTF.

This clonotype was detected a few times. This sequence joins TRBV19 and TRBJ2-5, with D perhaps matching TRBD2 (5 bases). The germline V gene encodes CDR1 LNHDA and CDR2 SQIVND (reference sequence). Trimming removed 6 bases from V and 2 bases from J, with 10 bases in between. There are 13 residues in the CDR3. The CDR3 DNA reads TGTGCCAGTAGCGAAGGGAGACAAGAGACCCAGTACTTC. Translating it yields CASSEGRQETQYF.

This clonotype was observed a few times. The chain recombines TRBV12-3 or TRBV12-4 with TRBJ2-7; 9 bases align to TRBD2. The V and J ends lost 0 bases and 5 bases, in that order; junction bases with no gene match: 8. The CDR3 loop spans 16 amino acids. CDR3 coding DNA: TGTGCCAGCAGTTTAGCGAGTAGCGGGAGCAAGGACGAGCAGTACTTC. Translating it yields CASSLASSGSKDEQYF.

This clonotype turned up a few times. CDR3 in DNA: TGTGCCAGCAGCGTAGGATTCGGGACTGAAGCTTTCTTT. It specifies CASSVGFGTEAFF. The V and J genes are TRBV9 and TRBJ1-1, with D uncertain. The CDR3 is 13 amino acids. Trimming removed 0 bases from V and 5 bases from J, with 8 bases in between. In germline, CDR1 is SGDLS, CDR2 YYNGEE.

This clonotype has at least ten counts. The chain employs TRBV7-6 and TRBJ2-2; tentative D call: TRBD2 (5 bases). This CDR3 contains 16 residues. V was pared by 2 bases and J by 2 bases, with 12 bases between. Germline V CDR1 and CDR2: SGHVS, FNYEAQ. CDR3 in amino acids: CASSLNRRENTGELFF. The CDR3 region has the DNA TGTGCCAGCAGCTTAAATCGACGGGAAAACACCGGGGAGCTGTTTTTT.

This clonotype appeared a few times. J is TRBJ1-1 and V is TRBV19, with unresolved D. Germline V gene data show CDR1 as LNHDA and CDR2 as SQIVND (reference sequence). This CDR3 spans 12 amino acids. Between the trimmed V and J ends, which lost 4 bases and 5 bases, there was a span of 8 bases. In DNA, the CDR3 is TGTGCCAGTAGTAGTGTGGGAACTGAAGCTTTCTTT. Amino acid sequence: CASSSVGTEAFF.

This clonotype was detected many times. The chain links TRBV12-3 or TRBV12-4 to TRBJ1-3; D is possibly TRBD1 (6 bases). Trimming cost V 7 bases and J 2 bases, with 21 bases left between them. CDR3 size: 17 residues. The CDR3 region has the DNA TGTGCCAGCAATCGAGAGGTGGGGGGCTTGGCTGGAAACACCATATATTTT. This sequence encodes CASNREVGGLAGNTIYF.

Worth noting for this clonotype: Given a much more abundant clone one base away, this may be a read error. CDR3 nucleotides: TGTGCCAGCAGCCCCGGACAGGGGGCTGTAGCTTTCTTT. It codes for CASSPGQGAVAFF. The chain has TRBV7-6 and TRBJ1-1; 11 nucleotides line up with TRBD1. V was pared by 5 bases and J by 10 bases, with 6 bases of the junction left unmatched. The length of the CDR3 is 13 residues. Germline CDR1 and CDR2: SGHVS and FNYEAQ.

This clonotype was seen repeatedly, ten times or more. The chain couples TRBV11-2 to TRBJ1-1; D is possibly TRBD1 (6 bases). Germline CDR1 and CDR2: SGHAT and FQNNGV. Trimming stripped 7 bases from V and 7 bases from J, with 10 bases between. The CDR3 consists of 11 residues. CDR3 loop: CASTEQGEAFF. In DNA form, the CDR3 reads TGTGCCAGCACCGAACAGGGTGAAGCTTTCTTT.

CDR3 in amino acids: CASSLRGYNSPLHF. For the CDR3, the DNA is TGTGCCAGCAGCTTACGGGGCTATAATTCACCCCTCCACTTT. The V and J genes are TRBV5-6 and TRBJ1-6, with D unclear. The CDR3 consists of 14 residues. Germline CDR1 and CDR2: SGHDT and YYEEEE. Trimming removed 2 bases at V and 3 bases at J, with 6 bases between.

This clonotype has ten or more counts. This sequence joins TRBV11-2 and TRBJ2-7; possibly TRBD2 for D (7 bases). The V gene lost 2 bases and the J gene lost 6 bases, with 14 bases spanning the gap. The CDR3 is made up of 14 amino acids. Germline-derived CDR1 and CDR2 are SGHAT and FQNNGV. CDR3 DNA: TGTGCCAGCAGCTTATTAAGGGGGAGGGGCGAGCAGTACGTC. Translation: CASSLLRGRGEQYV.

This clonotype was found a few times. CDR3: CASSLEAAGYGYTF. The CDR3 nucleotides are TGTGCCAGCAGCTTGGAGGCGGCGGGCTATGGCTACACCTTC. The chain recombines TRBV5-6 with TRBJ1-2; D is unclear. The length of the CDR3 is 14 residues. V gave up 0 bases and J gave up 4 bases, with 10 bases separating them. Looked up from germline, CDR1 is SGHDT and CDR2 is YYEEEE.

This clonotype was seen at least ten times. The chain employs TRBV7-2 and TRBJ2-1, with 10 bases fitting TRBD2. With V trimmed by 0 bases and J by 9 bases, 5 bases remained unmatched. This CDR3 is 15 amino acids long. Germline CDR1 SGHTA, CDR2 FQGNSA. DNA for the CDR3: TGTGCCAGCAGCTTAGCTGGGCTAGCGGGAGCTGAGCAGTTCTTC. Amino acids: CASSLAGLAGAEQFF.

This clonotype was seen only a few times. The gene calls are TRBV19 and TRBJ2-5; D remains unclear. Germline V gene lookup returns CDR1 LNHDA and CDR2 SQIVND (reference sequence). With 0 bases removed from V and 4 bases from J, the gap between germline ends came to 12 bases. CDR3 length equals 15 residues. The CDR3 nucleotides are TGTGCCAGTAGTATAGAGTCTACGGCAGGAGAGACCCAGTACTTC. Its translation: CASSIESTAGETQYF.

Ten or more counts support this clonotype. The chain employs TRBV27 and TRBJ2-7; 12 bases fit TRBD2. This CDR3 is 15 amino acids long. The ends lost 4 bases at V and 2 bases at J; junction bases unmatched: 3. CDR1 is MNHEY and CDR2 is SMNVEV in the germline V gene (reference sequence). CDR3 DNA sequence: TGTGCCAGCAGTTCGACTAGCGGGGGTACCTACGAGCAGTACGTC. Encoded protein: CASSSTSGGTYEQYV.

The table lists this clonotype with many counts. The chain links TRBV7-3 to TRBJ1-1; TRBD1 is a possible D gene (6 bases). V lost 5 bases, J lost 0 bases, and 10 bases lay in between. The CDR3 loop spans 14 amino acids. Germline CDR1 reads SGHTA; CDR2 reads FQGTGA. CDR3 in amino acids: CASSTRQVNTEAFF. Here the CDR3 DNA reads TGTGCCAGCAGCACAAGACAGGTGAACACTGAAGCTTTCTTT.

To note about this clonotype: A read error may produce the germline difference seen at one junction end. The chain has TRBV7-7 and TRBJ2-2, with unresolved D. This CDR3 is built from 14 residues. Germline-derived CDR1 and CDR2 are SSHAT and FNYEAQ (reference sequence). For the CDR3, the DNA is TGTGCTAGCAGCTTGGACGTGAACACCGGGGAGCTGTTTTTT. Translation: CASSLDVNTGELFF.

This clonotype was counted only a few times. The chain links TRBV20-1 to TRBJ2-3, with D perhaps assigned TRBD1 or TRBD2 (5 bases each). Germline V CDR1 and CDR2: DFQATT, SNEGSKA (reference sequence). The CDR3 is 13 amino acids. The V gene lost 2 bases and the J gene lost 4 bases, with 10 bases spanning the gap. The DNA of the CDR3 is TGCAGTGCTAGAACCCCGGGGCCAGATACGCAGTATTTT. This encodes CSARTPGPDTQYF.

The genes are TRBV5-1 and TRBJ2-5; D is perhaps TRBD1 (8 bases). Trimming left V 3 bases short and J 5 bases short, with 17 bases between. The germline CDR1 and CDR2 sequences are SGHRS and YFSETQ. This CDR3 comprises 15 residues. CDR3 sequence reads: CASSSTGGLSETQYF. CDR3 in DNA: TGCGCCAGCAGCTCTACAGGGGGACTATCTGAGACCCAGTACTTC.

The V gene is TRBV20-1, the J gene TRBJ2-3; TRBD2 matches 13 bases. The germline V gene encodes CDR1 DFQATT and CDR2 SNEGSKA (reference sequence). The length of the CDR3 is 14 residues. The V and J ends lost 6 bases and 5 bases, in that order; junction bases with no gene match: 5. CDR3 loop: CSALAGGPGDTQYF. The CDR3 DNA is TGCAGTGCACTAGCGGGAGGGCCTGGAGATACGCAGTATTTT.